This record concerns one T cell receptor (beta chain) sequence. This clone was detected a few times. Its antigen is still unknown. Per-nucleotide qualities are absent, and no much larger clonotype sits a single base away. For TCRbeta CDR3 sequencing, genomic DNA was extracted from sorted cells using the QIAGEN DNeasy Blood and Tissue Kit. High-throughput TCRbeta CDR3 sequencing was carried out commercially through immunoSEQ, with PCR amplification with bias correction and internal controls included. As for how the authors treated the data: Unique productive TCRbeta sequences were defined by CDR3 nucleotide sequence where primers matched, otherwise by CDR3 amino acid sequence with Vbeta and Jbeta genes. Sorting error was corrected by removing sequences shared between sorted populations at a frequency ratio of 2:1 or less, and the remaining shared sequences were assigned to the higher population. A sequence was defined as donor-reactive if the sequence was expanded at least 5-fold in CFSE-low cells compared with unstimulated cells and had a frequency of at least 0.01% in CFSE-low cells. Repertoire divergence was quantified by Jensen-Shannon divergence using the top 100 TCRbeta sequences ranked by frequency. When a sample had multiple sequencing runs, each run was corrected for sorting error separately and the runs were then pooled. TCRdb re-hosts the immuneACCESS table, in-frame sequences only. Its copies lack some clones; in the studies checked, an unresolved V gene accounts for under half of them, and the cause for the rest is not known. The DNA gave D and trimming, while V, J and clone size come from that table. The sample includes 200,000 to 300,000 clones, with around 81% observed a single time. The top ten clonotypes cover about 0.64% of the sample.

The sample belongs to a study of Tregs in tolerant kidney transplant recipients (dated by TCRdb to the late 2010s). Describing the broader study: TCRbeta sequencing was used in the study to identify donor-specific regulatory T cells before combined kidney and bone marrow transplantation, and the identified cells were then tracked after transplant. TCRbeta repertoire sequencing was used in a few healthy controls to compare several ways of expanding Tregs specific for an allogeneic donor. General conclusions and limits of the study: Because the study included only a small number of patients, the results must be confirmed in larger populations and under other immunosuppression protocols. The most biologically relevant and donor-specific TCRbeta repertoire appeared to be identified by expanding Tregs with activated donor B cells. Biological reproducibility was not directly assessed, although technical replication error appeared to be minimal.

Unstimulated Tregs (CD4+CD25+CD127-), CD4+ non-Tregs (CD4+CD25-), CD4 and CD8 cells were FACS-sorted from thawed PBMCs. Blood from healthy controls was obtained either as purchased buffy coats or from healthy volunteers. Healthy control blood was separated into PBMCs by Ficoll density gradient and cryopreserved, and patient PBMCs were collected both before and after transplant. The germline V gene (reference sequence) gives CDR1 as SEHNR and CDR2 as FQNEAQ. V is cut by 5 bases and J by 0 bases, and the space between the germline ends is 8 bases. Including the terminal cysteine and phenylalanine, the CDR3 comprises 13 residues. This entry keeps only the CDR3 DNA: 39 bases, framed from base 1.

The chain was built from TRBV7-9 and TRBJ2-7; TRBD2 is possibly the D segment (5 matching bases). The TCR comes from a human donor in good health. Material: CD4+ T cells from blood. The CDR3 region has the sequence CASSRDYSYEQYF. The sequenced DNA: TGTGCCAGCAGCCGTGACTACTCCTACGAGCAGTACTTC. With all but the CDR3 taken from the reference TRBV7-9 and TRBJ2-7 genes, the full variable domain is: DTGVSQNPRHKITKRGQNVTFRCDPISEHNRLYWYRQTLGQGPEFLTYFQNEAQLEKSRLLSDRFSAERPKGSFSTLEIQRTEQGDSAMYLCASSRDYSYEQYFGPGTRLTVT.